This T cell receptor beta chain was observed in a study of shared clonotypes between healthy human individuals. V lost 4 bases and J lost 6; bases outside the gene matches: 9. This CDR3 contains 17 residues. Germline V gene sequence: CDR1 PRHDT, CDR2 FYEKMQ (reference sequence). Method: immunoSEQ multiplex PCR; TCRdb's copy keeps in-frame clones and lacks some. The sample consists of 2,500,000 or so clones, around 90% of them appearing once. This clone was detected once. The specimen sequenced was naive CD4+ T cells sorted from blood. Subset here: CD45RA+ positively selected. This chain joins TRBV13 and TRBJ1-6; 10 bases align to TRBD1. The TCR sequence derives from a man between 18 and 29 years old in good health. CDR3 DNA sequence: TGTGCCAGCAGCTCCCGACAGGGGGCATCTGGTAATTCACCCCTCCACTTT. Its protein is CASSSRQGASGNSPLHF. The complete variable domain, with remaining parts taken from reference TRBV13 and TRBJ1-6, reads AAGVIQSPRHLIKEKRETATLKCYPIPRHDTVYWYQQGPGQDPQFLISFYEKMQSDKGSIPDRFSAQQFSDYHSELNMSSLELGDSALYFCASSSRQGASGNSPLHFGNGTRLTVT.